Presented here are 12 T cell receptor beta chains from one specimen sequenced in a study of blood T cells in healthy people across ages. Together with a sample-barcoded 5' primer, a J-beta primer mix was included in a second PCR lasting 7 to 11 cycles. One entry per CDR3 protein, called by TCRdb with MiXCR from the 5' RACE reads. The sample yields about 640,000 distinct CDR3 sequences, roughly 50% seen once. The sequenced material came from blood. These receptors came from a man in his 60s in good health.

The chain uses TRBV5-1 and TRBJ1-2; 10 bases are a match to TRBD1. With V trimmed by 4 bases and J by 1 base, 10 bases remained unmatched. CDR1 and CDR2 from the germline V gene are SGHRS and YFSETQ. The CDR3 totals 17 residues. The CDR3 here is CASSPRQGAILNYGYTF. The CDR3 DNA is TGCGCCAGCAGCCCGAGACAGGGGGCCATACTTAACTATGGCTACACCTTC.

This sequence joins TRBV4-3 and TRBJ1-1; D is ambiguous. The CDR3 has 13 residues. The germline gives CDR1 LGHNA, CDR2 YSLEER. Trimming cost V 1 base and J 7 bases, with 10 bases left between them. DNA for the CDR3: TGCGCCAGCAGCCAAGGAGGAGGATGTGAAGCTTTCTTT. This sequence encodes CASSQGGGCEAFF.

The CDR3 is CASSLIPSDSYEQYF. DNA for the CDR3: TGCGCCAGCAGCTTAATCCCTAGCGATTCCTACGAGCAGTACTTC. The chain recombines TRBV5-1 with TRBJ2-7; possible D gene TRBD2, 6 bases. This CDR3 has 15 amino acids. The germline CDR1 and CDR2 sequences are SGHRS and YFSETQ. The germline V and J ends were trimmed by 2 bases and 1 base, with 13 bases remaining between them.

The rearrangement links TRBV24-1 to TRBJ2-3, with D perhaps TRBD1 (5 bases). This CDR3 region has 13 residues. Deletions cut 8 bases from V and 5 bases from J, with 13 bases between. The germline gives CDR1 KGHDR, CDR2 SFDVKD. CDR3 in amino acids: CATKPTEVDTQYF. The CDR3, as DNA: TGTGCCACCAAGCCGACAGAGGTAGATACGCAGTATTTT.

The chain has TRBV29-1 and TRBJ2-3; 9 nucleotides match TRBD2. The germline V gene encodes CDR1 SQVTM and CDR2 ANQGSEA. V shed 7 bases, J shed 0 bases, and the junction held 5 bases outside the gene matches. This CDR3 region has 14 residues. In nucleotides, the CDR3 is TGCAGCGCACGACTAGCGGCTAGCACAGATACGCAGTATTTT. This codes for CSARLAASTDTQYF.

The chain combines TRBV15 with TRBJ1-4; D ambiguous. Trimming removed 11 bases at V and 8 bases at J, with 3 bases between. The CDR3 consists of 8 residues. Germline V CDR1 and CDR2: LNHNV, YYDKDF (reference sequence). CDR3 DNA: TGTGCCGGGGAAAAACTGTTTTTT. Its translation is CAGEKLFF.

The chain employs TRBV7-9 and TRBJ2-5; 8 nucleotides match TRBD1. The CDR3 loop spans 15 amino acids. V was clipped by 0 bases and J by 5 bases; unmatched bases: 5. Per the germline V gene, CDR1 is SEHNR and CDR2 is FQNEAQ (reference sequence). In nucleotides, the CDR3 is TGTGCCAGCAGCTTAGCGGCAGGGGGCCGGGAGACCCAGTACTTC. The encoded protein is CASSLAAGGRETQYF.

This clonotype appeared many times. This rearrangement joins TRBV6-5 to TRBJ2-5; 8 bases align to TRBD1. The CDR3 sequence is 15 residues long. Germline CDR1 MNHEY, CDR2 SVGAGI. After removal of 5 bases from V and 1 base from J, the junction contained 6 bases not matched to a gene. In DNA form, the CDR3 reads TGTGCCAGCAGTCGACAGGGGATACTCCAAGAGACCCAGTACTTC. Translation: CASSRQGILQETQYF.

This clonotype was seen many times. V gene TRBV11-2 combines with J gene TRBJ2-7; 9 bases line up with TRBD1. Germline CDR1 and CDR2: SGHAT and FQNNGV. With 5 bases clipped from V and 5 bases from J, the junction kept 10 bases outside the gene matches. The CDR3 spans 15 residues. The CDR3 loop reads CASSVLTGGFDEQYF. As DNA, the CDR3 is TGTGCCAGCAGCGTACTAACAGGGGGCTTCGACGAGCAGTACTTC. Complete variable domain (other parts from reference TRBV11-2 and TRBJ2-7): EAGVAQSPRYKIIEKRQSVAFWCNPISGHATLYWYQQILGQGPKLLIQFQNNGVVDDSQLPKDRFSAERLKGVDSTLKIQPAKLEDSAVYLCASSVLTGGFDEQYFGPGTRLTVT.

Only a few counts were recorded for this clonotype. The CDR3 sequence is CASSAGWGLNEKLFF. Here the CDR3 DNA reads TGCGCCAGCAGCGCGGGCTGGGGCCTCAATGAAAAACTGTTTTTT. The chain links TRBV5-1 to TRBJ1-4; D is possibly TRBD1 (5 bases). The CDR3 runs to 15 residues. V shed 4 bases and J shed 5 bases, with 15 bases lying between them. The germline CDR1 and CDR2 sequences are SGHRS and YFSETQ. Full variable domain (missing parts from reference TRBV5-1 and TRBJ1-4): KAGVTQTPRYLIKTRGQQVTLSCSPISGHRSVSWYQQTPGQGLQFLFEYFSETQRNKGNFPGRFSGRQFSNSRSEMNVSTLELGDSALYLCASSAGWGLNEKLFFGSGTQLSVL.

V and J are TRBV5-1 and TRBJ1-2; 9 bases map to TRBD1. The germline gives CDR1 SGHRS, CDR2 YFSETQ. V trimming: 4 bases; J trimming: 13 bases; junction bases outside the gene matches: 11. The CDR3 runs to 13 residues. The CDR3 DNA reads TGCGCCAGCAGCCCACCGGGACAGGGTGGGCGCACCTTC. Encoded protein: CASSPPGQGGRTF.

This clonotype was seen repeatedly, ten times or more. The chain is built from TRBV7-2 and TRBJ2-7; D gene unclear. Germline loops: CDR1 SGHTA, CDR2 FQGNSA. The CDR3 has 13 amino acids. V lost 5 bases, J lost 6 bases, and 14 bases lay in between. The CDR3 loop reads CASSPDNHSEQYF. The CDR3 bases are TGTGCCAGCAGCCCCGACAACCACTCCGAGCAGTACTTC.